The 27 T cell receptor beta chains listed next were all sequenced from one sample in a study of blood T cell repertoires in COVID-19. The method was immunoSEQ multiplex PCR; TCRdb's version includes in-frame clones alone and lacks a portion of them. The table records about 230,000 clones, 70% to 90% of them present only once. Sequenced material: peripheral blood. These TCRs come from a man in his forties with acute or convalescent COVID-19.

The V call is TRBV2, the J call TRBJ2-7; D is perhaps TRBD2 (5 bases). The CDR3 runs 15 residues. Per germline, CDR1 SNHLY and CDR2 FYNNEI. V was trimmed by 7 bases and J by 0 bases, leaving 16 bases between them. As DNA, the CDR3 is TGTGCCAGCATGCGGGCCCTCGGTTCCTCCTACGAGCAGTACTTC. The encoded protein is CASMRALGSSYEQYF.

J is TRBJ1-1 and V is TRBV6-5; D is ambiguous. V was pared by 6 bases and J by 1 base, with 15 bases between. The CDR3 is made up of 15 amino acids. Germline V gene lookup returns CDR1 MNHEY and CDR2 SVGAGI. CDR3 nucleotide sequence: TGTGCCAGCAGGATGGACCCCGGGAGGAACACTGAAGCTTTCTTT. This codes for CASRMDPGRNTEAFF.

Concerning this clone itself: This same CDR3 is encoded by further DNA sequences in the sample. The CDR3, as DNA: TGTGCCAGCAGCTTCGGTGGGAACACTGAAGCTTTCTTT. Amino acids: CASSFGGNTEAFF. The V and J genes are TRBV7-3 and TRBJ1-1; D gene ambiguous. The CDR3 consists of 13 residues. Germline loops: CDR1 SGHTA, CDR2 FQGTGA. Trimming cost V 3 bases and J 1 base, with 6 bases left between them.

This chain uses TRBV24-1 with TRBJ2-1, with D tentatively TRBD2 (6 bases). CDR1 and CDR2 (germline): KGHDR, SFDVKD. This CDR3 is 14 amino acids long. V lost 7 bases to trimming and J lost 3 bases, with 12 bases between them. CDR3 protein: CATSGTPDYNEQFF. The DNA of the CDR3 is TGTGCCACCAGCGGGACTCCGGACTACAATGAGCAGTTCTTC.

This clone was seen a single time. The chain links TRBV6-6 to TRBJ2-2; the match to TRBD1 covers 9 bases. The CDR3 totals 15 residues. The V and J ends lost 6 bases and 7 bases, in that order; junction bases with no gene match: 9. Germline values: CDR1 MNHNY, CDR2 SVGAGI (reference sequence). CDR3 coding DNA: TGTGCCAGCAGAAGGACAGGGGAACGAGTCGGGGAGCTGTTTTTT. Amino acid sequence: CASRRTGERVGELFF.

The CDR3 sequence is CASSQGTGNEKLFF. CDR3 coding DNA: TGCGCCAGCAGCCAGGGGACAGGGAATGAAAAACTGTTTTTT. The rearrangement joins TRBV4-3 to TRBJ1-4, with TRBD1 matching 9 bases. Unmatched junction bases numbered 1, after V lost 3 bases and J lost 5 bases. Germline lookup yields CDR1 LGHNA and CDR2 YSLEER. The CDR3 is 14 amino acids.

The chain employs TRBV19 and TRBJ1-5; no clear D. The CDR3 totals 12 residues. Trimming pared 6 bases from V and 5 bases from J, leaving 8 bases between. Germline lookup yields CDR1 LNHDA and CDR2 SQIVND (reference sequence). The CDR3 DNA reads as TGTGCCAGTAGGAGGGTAGATCAGCCCCAGCATTTT. The encoded protein is CASRRVDQPQHF.

The genes are TRBV28 and TRBJ2-1; tentatively, D is TRBD2 (7 bases). This CDR3 spans 11 amino acids. Trimming removed 8 bases from V and 7 bases from J, with 9 bases in between. Germline V CDR1 and CDR2: MDHEN, SYDVKM. The CDR3 DNA is TGTGCCAGCGGGGGGGCAAATGAGCAGTTCTTC. It yields the protein CASGGANEQFF.

J is TRBJ1-4 and V is TRBV20-1; no firm D call. The length of the CDR3 is 11 residues. Germline V gene sequence: CDR1 DFQATT, CDR2 SNEGSKA (reference sequence). The V end lost 6 bases, the J end lost 8 bases, and 10 bases lay between the germline ends. CDR3 region: CSARKEEKLFF. The CDR3 bases are TGCAGTGCAAGGAAGGAGGAAAAACTGTTTTTT.

The CDR3 DNA is TGCAGTGCTGGGGGGAGCTCCTACAATGAGCAGTTCTTC. It encodes CSAGGSSYNEQFF. This rearrangement joins TRBV29-1 to TRBJ2-1; the D gene is possibly TRBD2 (6 bases). CDR3 size: 13 residues. Germline-derived CDR1 and CDR2 are SQVTM and ANQGSEA.

The rearrangement links TRBV10-3 to TRBJ2-3; 12 bases agree with TRBD1. From germline, CDR1 is ENHRY and CDR2 SYGVKD. The V segment lost 4 bases and the J segment 1 base; nucleotides outside the gene matches: 9. The CDR3 has 18 residues. The DNA for the CDR3 is TGTGCCATCAGTGGACAGGGGACAGGGGGCTTGGGCACAGATACGCAGTATTTT. It codes for CAISGQGTGGLGTDTQYF.

This clone has only a few counts. The chain employs TRBV9 and TRBJ1-1, with unresolved D. The V and J ends lost 3 bases and 6 bases respectively, with 15 bases between them. The CDR3 covers 14 residues. In germline, CDR1 is SGDLS, CDR2 YYNGEE. Written as DNA, the CDR3 is TGTGCCAGCAGCGGGACGGGAAAGATATCTGAAGCTTTCTTT. Amino acids: CASSGTGKISEAFF.

The V call is TRBV7-9, the J call TRBJ1-6; TRBD1 is a possible D gene (5 bases). CDR1 and CDR2 from the germline V gene are SEHNR and FQNEAQ (reference sequence). The CDR3 consists of 11 residues. V was pared by 5 bases and J by 9 bases, with 5 bases between. The CDR3 is CASSDSSPLHF. The CDR3 DNA follows: TGTGCCAGCAGCGACAGTTCACCCCTCCACTTT.

CDR3 amino acids: CASSDRGQWDTQYF. DNA for the CDR3: TGTGCCAGCAGTGACAGGGGGCAATGGGATACGCAGTATTTT. This chain joins TRBV6-1 and TRBJ2-3; 8 nucleotides line up with TRBD1. Germline lookup yields CDR1 MNHNS and CDR2 SASEGT. V dropped 3 bases and J dropped 6; count of bases not matched to a gene: 5. The CDR3 is made up of 14 amino acids.

This chain links TRBV29-1 with TRBJ1-4, with D maybe TRBD1 (5 bases). Germline loops: CDR1 SQVTM, CDR2 ANQGSEA. This CDR3 is 17 amino acids long. Trimming cost V 6 bases and J 8 bases, with 28 bases left between them. DNA of the CDR3: TGCAGCGTCGGGCAGAGGGACGGAGGGCGGGGTGTCGAAAAACTGTTTTTT. Its translation is CSVGQRDGGRGVEKLFF.

The chain is built from TRBV19 and TRBJ2-7; D possibly corresponds to TRBD1 (5 bases). The ends were cut back, 5 bases at V and 3 bases at J, with 11 bases in the middle. The germline CDR1 and CDR2 sequences are LNHDA and SQIVND (reference sequence). This CDR3 spans 13 amino acids. The CDR3 reads CASSSRVNYEQYF. CDR3 nucleotide sequence: TGTGCCAGTAGTTCCAGGGTAAACTACGAGCAGTACTTC.

The rearrangement joins TRBV15 to TRBJ1-2; possibly TRBD1 for D (6 bases). V gave up 3 bases and J gave up 0 bases, with 20 bases separating them. CDR1 is LNHNV and CDR2 is YYDKDF in the germline V gene (reference sequence). This CDR3 has 18 amino acids. Here the CDR3 DNA reads TGTGCCACCAGCAGCTACCGACAGGTTCCTATTTCTAACTATGGCTACACCTTC. Translated: CATSSYRQVPISNYGYTF. The entire variable domain, with the rest obtained from reference TRBV15 and TRBJ1-2, is as follows: DAMVIQNPRYQVTQFGKPVTLSCSQTLNHNVMYWYQQKSSQAPKLLFHYYDKDFNNEADTPDNFQSRRPNTSFCFLDIRSPGLGDTAMYLCATSSYRQVPISNYGYTFGSGTRLTVV.

This clone has a handful of counts. The chain has TRBV18 and TRBJ2-7, with 9 bases matching TRBD2. Germline lookup yields CDR1 KGHSH and CDR2 LQKENI. This CDR3 contains 14 residues. The J segment lost 2 bases and the V segment lost 4 bases, leaving 3 bases of the junction unmatched. The CDR3 region is CASSLASGAYEQYF. CDR3 DNA sequence: TGTGCCAGCTCACTAGCTAGCGGGGCCTACGAGCAGTACTTC. The variable domain in full, completed from reference TRBV18 and TRBJ2-7, reads NAGVMQNPRHLVRRRGQEARLRCSPMKGHSHVYWYRQLPEEGLKFMVYLQKENIIDESGMPKERFSAEFPKEGPSILRIQQVVRGDSAAYFCASSLASGAYEQYFGPGTRLTVT.

The V call is TRBV5-6, the J call TRBJ2-3, with D possibly TRBD2 on 6 matching bases. Per the germline V gene, CDR1 is SGHDT and CDR2 is YYEEEE. Trimming took off 4 bases at V and 1 base at J, with 25 bases between the two ends. The CDR3 extends over 19 amino acids. This chain's CDR3 is CASSAMTSPSHLGTDTQYF. Written as DNA, the CDR3 is TGTGCCAGCAGCGCGATGACTAGTCCCTCCCACCTTGGCACAGATACGCAGTATTTT.

V and J are TRBV5-4 and TRBJ2-1, with 7 nucleotides matching TRBD1. The CDR3 is 13 amino acids. Trimming removed 4 bases from V and 7 bases from J; junction bases left unmatched: 5. In germline, CDR1 is SGHNT, CDR2 YYREEE (reference sequence). CDR3 DNA sequence: TGTGCCAGCAGCCCCCGGGACAGTAATGAGCAGTTCTTC. Its translation: CASSPRDSNEQFF.

The J gene is TRBJ2-2, the V gene TRBV10-3, with 10 bases fitting TRBD1. Germline V gives CDR1 ENHRY, CDR2 SYGVKD. V was clipped by 10 bases and J by 4 bases; unmatched bases: 9. The CDR3 is 15 amino acids. The CDR3 reads CATEAGTGVTGELFF. The CDR3 DNA reads as TGTGCCACCGAGGCGGGGACAGGGGTCACCGGGGAGCTGTTTTTT.

This clone was recorded a few times. The V gene is TRBV24-1, the J gene TRBJ1-2; 7 bases align to TRBD1. Losses at the gene ends were 5 bases for V and 6 bases for J; bases not matched to a gene: 2. CDR1 is KGHDR, CDR2 SFDVKD, per germline. This CDR3 is 12 amino acids long. CDR3 protein: CATSGDRDGYTF. CDR3 DNA sequence: TGTGCCACCAGTGGTGACAGGGATGGCTACACCTTC.

This clone was seen only once. The chain links TRBV3-1 (or the pseudogene TRBV3-2) to TRBJ1-6; D is unclear. CDR3 size: 14 residues. V was cut by 1 base and J by 7 bases, with 8 bases left in between. CDR1 is LGHDT and CDR2 is YNNKEL in the germline V gene (reference sequence). The CDR3 DNA reads as TGTGCCAGCAGCCAAGTAACCGGGAATTCACCCCTCCACTTT. It is translated as CASSQVTGNSPLHF.

The genes are TRBV4-1 and TRBJ1-4; 11 nucleotides match TRBD1. This CDR3 is 16 amino acids long. With V trimmed by 3 bases and J by 5 bases, 5 bases remained unmatched. Per germline, CDR1 MGHRA and CDR2 YSYEKL. The CDR3 nucleotides are TGCGCCAGCAGCCAGCGGGGGGACAGGGGGAATGAAAAACTGTTTTTT. This encodes CASSQRGDRGNEKLFF.

The chain employs TRBV19 and TRBJ1-5, with a tentative D call TRBD1 (6 bases). V gave up 6 bases and J gave up 0 bases, with 12 bases separating them. The CDR3 runs 15 residues. The germline V gene encodes CDR1 LNHDA and CDR2 SQIVND (reference sequence). The CDR3 nucleotides are TGTGCCAGTAGAAGGGGGGGCGGTAGCAATCAGCCCCAGCATTTT. Protein: CASRRGGGSNQPQHF.

The chain is built from TRBV3-1 (or the pseudogene TRBV3-2) and TRBJ1-2; possibly TRBD1 for D (6 bases). The CDR3 is 13 amino acids. Germline CDR1 reads LGHDT; CDR2 reads YNNKEL (reference sequence). V was cut by 11 bases and J by 5 bases, with 18 bases left in between. The CDR3 here is CAGGQNLWYGYTF. In DNA, the CDR3 is TGTGCCGGAGGACAGAATCTATGGTATGGCTACACCTTC.

The chain couples TRBV20-1 to TRBJ1-1; no firm D call. V lost 0 bases and J lost 8, with 4 bases in between. This CDR3 spans 10 amino acids. Germline V gene sequence: CDR1 DFQATT, CDR2 SNEGSKA (reference sequence). The CDR3 nucleotides are TGCAGTGCTAGAGATCTCGAAGCTTTCTTT. This encodes CSARDLEAFF.